These 27 T cell receptor beta chains came from one sample sequenced in a study of blood T cell repertoires in COVID-19. Clones were sequenced by immunoSEQ multiplex PCR, and TCRdb holds only the in-frame ones, with some missing. The sample lists a few hundred thousand clones; 88% were seen once. The sample consisted of PBMCs or T cells enriched from blood (not recorded which). The source is a man aged 25 to 40 who had recovered from COVID-19.

The chain employs TRBV15 and TRBJ1-4; D is perhaps TRBD1 (5 bases). The CDR3 is 16 amino acids. Trimming took 1 base from V and 3 from J, leaving 12 bases between them. Germline CDR1 reads LNHNV; CDR2 reads YYDKDF (reference sequence). In DNA form, the CDR3 reads TGTGCCACCAGCAGAGGGAGGGACGGCTCTAATGAAAAACTGTTTTTT. Encoded protein: CATSRGRDGSNEKLFF.

The CDR3 DNA reads as TGTGCCAGCAGCGCTGGGCAGGGGTATTTGAACGAGCAGTACTTC. Protein: CASSAGQGYLNEQYF. The chain is built from TRBV9 and TRBJ2-7, with D possibly being TRBD1 (6 bases). Germline lookup yields CDR1 SGDLS and CDR2 YYNGEE. The CDR3 contains 15 residues. V lost 3 bases and J 5 bases, leaving 18 bases between the germline ends.

As for this clone: This same CDR3 is encoded by further DNA sequences in the sample. The chain is built from TRBV2 and TRBJ2-3, with a weak D call TRBD2 (6 bases). CDR1 is SNHLY and CDR2 is FYNNEI in the germline V gene. The CDR3 consists of 13 residues. The V and J ends lost 6 bases and 4 bases respectively, with 11 bases between them. CDR3 amino acids: CASRGTSPDTQYF. CDR3 nucleotides: TGTGCCAGCAGAGGGACTTCGCCAGATACGCAGTATTTT. Full variable domain (outside the CDR3, taken from reference TRBV2 and TRBJ2-3): EPEVTQTPSHQVTQMGQEVILRCVPISNHLYFYWYRQILGQKVEFLVSFYNNEISEKSEIFDDQFSVERPDGSNFTLKIRSTKLEDSAMYFCASRGTSPDTQYFGPGTRLTVL.

The chain recombines TRBV28 with TRBJ2-7, with a tentative D call TRBD1 (5 bases). With 7 bases removed from V and 6 bases from J, the gap between germline ends came to 13 bases. Per the germline V gene, CDR1 is MDHEN and CDR2 is SYDVKM. The CDR3 is 12 residues long. The CDR3 nucleotides are TGTGCCAGCACGGATGGCAGGGCCGAGCAGTACTTC. This encodes CASTDGRAEQYF.

V usage is TRBV10-1 and J usage is TRBJ2-3; 8 positions agree with TRBD2. The CDR3 consists of 15 residues. The trim removed 6 bases at V and 1 base at J, leaving 6 bases unmatched. CDR1 and CDR2 (germline): WNHNN, SYGVQD (reference sequence). The CDR3 is CASSKHSGGTDTQYF. For the CDR3, the DNA is TGCGCCAGCAGCAAACATAGCGGGGGCACAGATACGCAGTATTTT.

This chain uses TRBV30 with TRBJ1-5; TRBD1 matches at 9 bases. The CDR3 loop spans 15 amino acids. J gave up 5 bases and V 2 bases, and 7 bases lay outside the gene matches. CDR1 and CDR2 (germline): GTSNPN, SVGIG (reference sequence). CDR3 coding DNA: TGTGCCTGGAGTCACGGGACAGGGCTCGATCAGCCCCAGCATTTT. As protein: CAWSHGTGLDQPQHF.

The rearrangement uses TRBV5-6 and TRBJ1-2; 12 bases agree with TRBD1. Per the germline V gene, CDR1 is SGHDT and CDR2 is YYEEEE. The V gene end was trimmed by 4 bases and the J gene end by 8 bases; junction bases not matched to a gene: 12. This CDR3 has 16 residues. The CDR3: CASSPLPGQGAEGYTF. The CDR3 DNA reads TGTGCCAGCAGCCCCCTTCCGGGACAGGGGGCGGAGGGCTACACCTTC. Full variable domain (rest looked up from reference TRBV5-6 and TRBJ1-2): DAGVTQSPTHLIKTRGQQVTLRCSPKSGHDTVSWYQQALGQGPQFIFQYYEEEERQRGNFPDRFSGHQFPNYSSELNVNALLLGDSALYLCASSPLPGQGAEGYTFGSGTRLTVV.

The chain couples TRBV4-1 to TRBJ2-1; perhaps TRBD1 as D (7 bases). Germline lookup yields CDR1 MGHRA and CDR2 YSYEKL. V lost 0 bases, J lost 5 bases, and 11 bases lay in between. CDR3 length: 15 residues. This CDR3 reads CASSQDSRGDNEQFF. The CDR3 DNA reads TGCGCCAGCAGCCAAGATAGCAGGGGGGACAATGAGCAGTTCTTC.

The CDR3 sequence: CASSPRDRGINTIYF. CDR3 bases: TGTGCCAGCAGTCCTCGGGACAGGGGAATCAACACCATATATTTT. The rearrangement uses TRBV7-9 and TRBJ1-3; 10 nucleotides agree with TRBD1. The CDR3 contains 15 residues. CDR1 SEHNR and CDR2 FQNEAQ come from the germline V gene (reference sequence). V was pared by 6 bases and J by 7 bases, with 9 bases of the junction left unmatched. Filled out from reference TRBV7-9 and TRBJ1-3, the complete variable domain reads DTGVSQNPRHKITKRGQNVTFRCDPISEHNRLYWYRQTLGQGPEFLTYFQNEAQLEKSRLLSDRFSAERPKGSFSTLEIQRTEQGDSAMYLCASSPRDRGINTIYFGEGSWLTVV.

In nucleotides, the CDR3 is TGTGCCAGCTCACCCACAGGTAATAGCAATCAGCCCCAGCATTTT. Encoded protein: CASSPTGNSNQPQHF. V usage is TRBV18 and J usage is TRBJ1-5, with D possibly TRBD1 on 5 matching bases. The V end was cut by 3 bases, the J end by 0 bases, with 9 bases between. Germline CDR1 and CDR2: KGHSH and LQKENI. There are 15 residues in the CDR3. The complete variable domain, with remaining parts taken from reference TRBV18 and TRBJ1-5, reads NAGVMQNPRHLVRRRGQEARLRCSPMKGHSHVYWYRQLPEEGLKFMVYLQKENIIDESGMPKERFSAEFPKEGPSILRIQQVVRGDSAAYFCASSPTGNSNQPQHFGDGTRLSIL.

The chain carries TRBV5-5 and TRBJ2-7; 8 nucleotides match TRBD1. From germline, CDR1 is SGHKS and CDR2 YYEKEE (reference sequence). The CDR3 contains 15 residues. The V and J ends lost 5 bases and 4 bases, in that order; junction bases with no gene match: 11. CDR3 sequence reads: CASRPGQGGLYEQYF. DNA for the CDR3: TGTGCCAGCAGACCTGGACAGGGTGGTCTATACGAGCAGTACTTC.

The rearrangement uses TRBV3-1 (or the pseudogene TRBV3-2) and TRBJ1-4, with a tentative D call TRBD1 (5 bases). The CDR3 covers 15 residues. The germline V and J ends were trimmed by 1 base and 8 bases, with 14 bases remaining between them. Germline V lookup: CDR1 LGHDT, CDR2 YNNKEL (reference sequence). Here the CDR3 DNA reads TGTGCCAGCAGCCAAGTCCGCAGGGCTTCGGAAAAACTGTTTTTT. This gives the protein CASSQVRRASEKLFF.

The chain employs TRBV5-1 and TRBJ2-4; TRBD1 matches at 9 bases. The CDR3 has 17 residues. V was pared by 4 bases and J by 2 bases, with 10 bases of the junction left unmatched. Per germline, CDR1 SGHRS and CDR2 YFSETQ. CDR3 nucleotide sequence: TGCGCCAGCAGCGACCGACAGGGGGGACTGACCAAAAACATTCAGTACTTC. It is translated as CASSDRQGGLTKNIQYF.

V is TRBV2 and J is TRBJ2-3, with 7 bases fitting TRBD2. The CDR3 has 14 residues. After removal of 3 bases from V and 3 bases from J, the junction contained 3 bases not matched to a gene. Germline V gene lookup returns CDR1 SNHLY and CDR2 FYNNEI. This CDR3 reads CASSEGLSTDTQYF. As DNA, the CDR3 is TGTGCCAGCAGTGAGGGACTATCTACAGATACGCAGTATTTT.

The V and J genes are TRBV19 and TRBJ2-1; maybe TRBD1 (7 bases). CDR1 LNHDA and CDR2 SQIVND come from the germline V gene (reference sequence). V lost 7 bases to trimming and J lost 8 bases, with 18 bases between them. The CDR3 runs to 14 residues. The DNA of the CDR3 is TGTGCCAGTAAAGCCAGGGGGGAACGGTATGAGCAGTTCTTC. Translation gives CASKARGERYEQFF. The whole variable domain, remainder taken from reference TRBV19 and TRBJ2-1, is DGGITQSPKYLFRKEGQNVTLSCEQNLNHDAMYWYRQDPGQGLRLIYYSQIVNDFQKGDIAEGYSVSREKKESFPLTVTSAQKNPTAFYLCASKARGERYEQFFGPGTRLTVL.

The chain joins TRBV6-5 to TRBJ1-6; maybe TRBD1 (6 bases). Germline lookup yields CDR1 MNHEY and CDR2 SVGAGI. This CDR3 contains 14 residues. V shed 6 bases and J shed 4 bases, with 10 bases lying between them. CDR3 bases: TGTGCCAGCAGACGGGGACAATATAATTCACCCCTCCACTTT. It yields the protein CASRRGQYNSPLHF.

The chain combines TRBV28 with TRBJ1-6; D remains ambiguous. The length of the CDR3 is 14 residues. Germline loops: CDR1 MDHEN, CDR2 SYDVKM. V lost 1 base to trimming and J lost 7 bases, with 8 bases between them. For the CDR3, the DNA is TGTGCCAGCAGTTTATCGGGGTGGAATTCACCCCTCCACTTT. This encodes CASSLSGWNSPLHF.

This clone was seen only once. The rearrangement uses TRBV5-1 and TRBJ2-1, with 7 bases matching TRBD1. Unmatched junction bases numbered 10, after V lost 4 bases and J lost 9 bases. This CDR3 has 14 residues. The germline V gene encodes CDR1 SGHRS and CDR2 YFSETQ. In DNA, the CDR3 is TGCGCCAGCAGCCCACACTCCGGGACAGCTGAGCAGTTCTTC. This sequence encodes CASSPHSGTAEQFF.

The chain is built from TRBV27 and TRBJ2-7; D is ambiguous. Per the germline V gene, CDR1 is MNHEY and CDR2 is SMNVEV (reference sequence). The CDR3 is made up of 14 amino acids. Trimming removed 0 bases from V and 0 bases from J, with 6 bases in between. CDR3 in DNA: TGTGCCAGCAGTTTATCGCCAGTCTCCTACGAGCAGTACTTC. It yields the protein CASSLSPVSYEQYF.

The chain carries TRBV28 and TRBJ1-5; D unresolved. CDR1 is MDHEN and CDR2 is SYDVKM in the germline V gene. V gave up 2 bases and J gave up 1 base, with 9 bases separating them. The CDR3 is 15 amino acids. In DNA, the CDR3 is TGTGCCAGCAGTTTAGGAGGATCCAGCAATCAGCCCCAGCATTTT. Protein sequence: CASSLGGSSNQPQHF. The variable domain in full, completed from reference TRBV28 and TRBJ1-5, reads DVKVTQSSRYLVKRTGEKVFLECVQDMDHENMFWYRQDPGLGLRLIYFSYDVKMKEKGDIPEGYSVSREKKERFSLILESASTNQTSMYLCASSLGGSSNQPQHFGDGTRLSIL.

This clone was seen a single time. The chain couples TRBV19 to TRBJ1-5; D ambiguous. The CDR3 loop spans 17 amino acids. The germline V gene has CDR1 LNHDA and CDR2 SQIVND (reference sequence). V was pared by 3 bases and J by 6 bases, with 21 bases between. The CDR3 reads CASSMEVRRVGSQPQHF. Here the CDR3 DNA reads TGTGCCAGTAGTATGGAGGTTCGTAGGGTAGGAAGTCAGCCCCAGCATTTT.

The V gene is TRBV12-3 or TRBV12-4, the J gene TRBJ2-7, with TRBD1 matching 7 bases. Trimming at V came to 5 bases and at J to 5 bases, leaving 6 bases not matched to a gene. The CDR3 loop spans 13 amino acids. CDR3 region: CASSHGTVHEQYF. The DNA of the CDR3 is TGTGCCAGCAGTCACGGGACAGTCCACGAGCAGTACTTC.

This sequence joins TRBV10-3 and TRBJ2-1; 7 bases are shared with TRBD1. Germline V lookup: CDR1 ENHRY, CDR2 SYGVKD. Unmatched junction bases numbered 10, after V lost 6 bases and J lost 5 bases. The CDR3 spans 15 residues. Here the CDR3 reads CAISFNIGQDNEQFF. CDR3 bases: TGTGCCATCAGCTTCAATATAGGACAGGACAATGAGCAGTTCTTC.

The rearrangement links TRBV30 to TRBJ1-6; maybe TRBD1 (6 bases). Germline V lookup: CDR1 GTSNPN, CDR2 SVGIG (reference sequence). The CDR3 spans 16 residues. The V gene lost 2 bases and the J gene lost 4 bases, with 15 bases spanning the gap. CDR3 nucleotides: TGTGCCTGGAGTATAACCGGGACACTTTATAATTCACCCCTCCACTTT. It encodes CAWSITGTLYNSPLHF. The variable domain in full, completed from reference TRBV30 and TRBJ1-6, reads SQTIHQWPATLVQPVGSPLSLECTVEGTSNPNLYWYRQAAGRGLQLLFYSVGIGQISSEVPQNLSASRPQDRQFILSSKKLLLSDSGFYLCAWSITGTLYNSPLHFGNGTRLTVT.

CDR3 in amino acids: CASSVGGTGVLEQYF. DNA of the CDR3: TGTGCCAGCAGCGTAGGAGGGACAGGGGTTCTCGAGCAGTACTTC. The chain has TRBV9 and TRBJ2-7; the match to TRBD1 covers 10 bases. Unmatched junction bases numbered 6, after V lost 0 bases and J lost 6 bases. This CDR3 region has 15 residues. The germline gives CDR1 SGDLS, CDR2 YYNGEE.

With regard to this clone: Other nucleotide sequences from this sample produce the same CDR3. The V gene is TRBV12-3 or TRBV12-4, the J gene TRBJ2-5; D unclear. The CDR3 extends over 11 amino acids. V was pared by 4 bases and J by 4 bases, with 4 bases between. CDR3 bases: TGTGCCAGCAGTTCCCGAGAGACCCAGTACTTC. This codes for CASSSRETQYF.

The V and J genes are TRBV19 and TRBJ2-7, with 8 bases aligning to TRBD1. V was clipped by 3 bases and J by 4 bases; unmatched bases: 11. The CDR3 contains 16 residues. The germline V gene encodes CDR1 LNHDA and CDR2 SQIVND (reference sequence). Here the CDR3 reads CASSIRAGQGGYEQYF. In DNA form, the CDR3 reads TGTGCCAGTAGTATTCGAGCCGGACAGGGCGGTTACGAGCAGTACTTC.